The 30 T cell receptor beta chains below all came from one sample that was sequenced in a study of OX40 agonist ivuxolimab in advanced cancers. Here immunoSEQ multiplex PCR was the method, and the copy in TCRdb shows in-frame clones only, minus some. The repertoire includes fewer than 60,000 clones, more than 75% of them detected once, and about 3.8% sits in the top ten. Source: CD4+ or CD8+ T cells sorted from blood, taken in a trial of the OX40 agonist ivuxolimab. The receptor set was obtained from an adult with an advanced solid tumor such as melanoma, head and neck, liver or kidney cancer.

J is TRBJ2-4 and V is TRBV5-8; D call uncertain. The V end lost 4 bases, the J end lost 0 bases, and 17 bases lay between the germline ends. The CDR3 length is 17 residues. Per the germline V gene, CDR1 is SGHTS and CDR2 is YDEGEE. The CDR3 reads CASSPQALSLAKNIQYF. The CDR3 DNA reads as TGTGCCAGCAGCCCCCAAGCCCTATCCCTAGCCAAAAACATTCAGTACTTC.

This sequence joins TRBV19 and TRBJ1-2; D not resolved. The CDR3 loop spans 12 amino acids. Germline CDR1 reads LNHDA; CDR2 reads SQIVND (reference sequence). The ends were cut back, 4 bases at V and 8 bases at J, with 11 bases in the middle. The CDR3 DNA reads as TGTGCCAGTAGTAGGCAAACGTGGGGCTACACCTTC. It is translated as CASSRQTWGYTF.

The chain joins TRBV27 to TRBJ1-1; D unclear. Germline V gene lookup returns CDR1 MNHEY and CDR2 SMNVEV (reference sequence). The CDR3 length is 15 residues. Trimming removed 0 bases at V and 0 bases at J, with 8 bases between. CDR3 in DNA: TGTGCCAGCAGTTTATCCGCATTACTGAACACTGAAGCTTTCTTT. It codes for CASSLSALLNTEAFF.

The chain is built from TRBV4-2 and TRBJ2-2; 7 positions match TRBD1. The germline CDR1 and CDR2 sequences are LGHNA and YNFKEQ. V lost 4 bases, J lost 0 bases, and 5 bases stayed unmatched. The CDR3 spans 16 residues. CDR3 region: CASSPRQGPNTGELFF. The CDR3 DNA is TGTGCCAGCAGCCCAAGACAGGGCCCGAACACCGGGGAGCTGTTTTTT.

The gene calls are TRBV7-6 and TRBJ2-7, with D perhaps being TRBD1 or TRBD2 (5 bases each). CDR1 SGHVS and CDR2 FNYEAQ come from the germline V gene. V was shortened by 5 bases and J by 5 bases, with 16 bases between the two germline ends. CDR3 size: 14 residues. CDR3 bases: TGTGCCAGCAGCACCTTGGTGGGGGTCCACGAGCAGTACTTC. Its protein is CASSTLVGVHEQYF. Full variable domain (missing parts from reference TRBV7-6 and TRBJ2-7): GAGVSQSPRYKVTKRGQDVALRCDPISGHVSLYWYRQALGQGPEFLTYFNYEAQQDKSGLPNDRFSAERPEGSISTLTIQRTEQRDSAMYRCASSTLVGVHEQYFGPGTRLTVT.

The chain links TRBV10-1 to TRBJ2-1; 8 bases match TRBD1. The J segment lost 3 bases and the V segment lost 6 bases, leaving 7 bases of the junction unmatched. The germline V gene encodes CDR1 WNHNN and CDR2 SYGVQD (reference sequence). The CDR3 has 15 amino acids. CDR3 nucleotides: TGCGCCAGCAGCCCGGACAGGGTGAACTACAATGAGCAGTTCTTC. Translation gives CASSPDRVNYNEQFF.

This rearrangement joins TRBV7-9 to TRBJ1-4; D is possibly TRBD1 (5 bases). CDR3 size: 14 residues. The V and J ends lost 3 bases and 4 bases respectively, with 9 bases between them. Per germline, CDR1 SEHNR and CDR2 FQNEAQ (reference sequence). DNA for the CDR3: TGTGCCAGCAGCTTGGGGAGGGGTAATGAAAAACTGTTTTTT. This encodes CASSLGRGNEKLFF.

Here the CDR3 DNA reads TGTGCCAGCAGTCGACTAGCGGGCGTCGCGCGTTCCTACAATGAGCAGTTCTTC. This encodes CASSRLAGVARSYNEQFF. J is TRBJ2-1 and V is TRBV28; 10 bases match TRBD2. Germline V lookup: CDR1 MDHEN, CDR2 SYDVKM. With 5 bases clipped from V and 1 base from J, the junction kept 11 bases outside the gene matches. The CDR3 contains 18 residues.

DNA of the CDR3: TGTGCCAGCAGTTTCGGGGCCCGAGCTAACTATGGCTACACCTTC. Translated, it gives CASSFGARANYGYTF. The chain uses TRBV28 and TRBJ1-2; TRBD1 might be the D (5 bases). The CDR3 contains 15 residues. The germline CDR1 and CDR2 sequences are MDHEN and SYDVKM. Trimming left V 3 bases short and J 0 bases short, with 11 bases between.

This chain uses TRBV21-1 with TRBJ1-3. TRBV21-1 is termed a pseudogene. This CDR3 region has 10 residues. The CDR3 sequence is CATSGTTIYF. The CDR3 bases are TGTGCCACCTCGGGGACTACCATATATTTT.

J is TRBJ2-1 and V is TRBV28; TRBD2 aligns across 9 bases. V dropped 4 bases and J dropped 7; count of bases not matched to a gene: 11. Germline V lookup: CDR1 MDHEN, CDR2 SYDVKM. CDR3 length equals 16 residues. The CDR3 is CASSSRVAGVNNEQFF. Here the CDR3 DNA reads TGTGCCAGCAGTTCCAGAGTAGCGGGAGTGAATAATGAGCAGTTCTTC.

The chain joins TRBV10-3 to TRBJ1-2; TRBD1 matches at 7 bases. Trimming took 3 bases from V and 4 from J; bases not matched to a gene: 5. CDR1 ENHRY and CDR2 SYGVKD come from the germline V gene. The CDR3 loop spans 14 amino acids. The CDR3 here is CAISEGTAFYGYTF. The CDR3, as DNA: TGTGCCATCAGTGAAGGGACAGCTTTCTATGGCTACACCTTC.

The chain links TRBV30 to TRBJ2-7, with 8 bases lining up with TRBD1. This CDR3 has 13 amino acids. The germline V gene encodes CDR1 GTSNPN and CDR2 SVGIG (reference sequence). Losses at the gene ends were 3 bases for V and 4 bases for J; bases not matched to a gene: 5. The CDR3 bases are TGTGCCTGGAGAGTCAGGGGGCATTACGAGCAGTACTTC. This codes for CAWRVRGHYEQYF.

CDR3: CASSREGRGTDTQYF. The CDR3 bases are TGTGCCAGCAGCCGAGAGGGGAGGGGGACAGATACGCAGTATTTT. The chain has TRBV5-4 and TRBJ2-3, with a possible D match to TRBD2 (7 bases). Germline CDR1 and CDR2: SGHNT and YYREEE (reference sequence). CDR3 length: 15 residues. The ends were cut back, 4 bases at V and 3 bases at J, with 15 bases in the middle.

V is TRBV9 and J is TRBJ1-4; 8 bases line up with TRBD1. Germline V gene sequence: CDR1 SGDLS, CDR2 YYNGEE. The CDR3 is made up of 15 amino acids. The V gene end was trimmed by 3 bases and the J gene end by 7 bases; junction bases not matched to a gene: 8. CDR3 sequence: CASSAGQGGGEKLFF. The CDR3 DNA sequence: TGTGCCAGCAGCGCAGGACAGGGCGGGGGTGAAAAACTGTTTTTT.

The chain couples TRBV18 to TRBJ1-1; D is unresolved. V shed 5 bases and J shed 5 bases, with 18 bases lying between them. The CDR3 totals 15 residues. Germline CDR1 is KGHSH and CDR2 is LQKENI. The DNA for the CDR3 is TGTGCCAGCTCATCCGGTGGGGAGAGGGTTACTGAAGCTTTCTTT. Translating it yields CASSSGGERVTEAFF.

The chain combines TRBV15 with TRBJ1-6; 7 bases agree with TRBD1. The CDR3 has 16 amino acids. Trimming removed 3 bases from V and 5 bases from J; junction bases left unmatched: 7. In germline, CDR1 is LNHNV, CDR2 YYDKDF (reference sequence). CDR3 loop: CATSRTRDSHNSPLHF. The DNA of the CDR3 is TGTGCCACCAGCAGGACCCGGGACAGTCATAATTCACCCCTCCACTTT.

The V gene is TRBV9, the J gene TRBJ1-1, with TRBD1 as a possible D gene (5 bases). This CDR3 is built from 14 residues. V was clipped by 5 bases and J by 5 bases, with 16 bases between them. Germline loops: CDR1 SGDLS, CDR2 YYNGEE. The CDR3 DNA reads as TGTGCCAGCAGACGTCTTCAGGGTTCAACTGAAGCTTTCTTT. It specifies CASRRLQGSTEAFF.

This chain uses TRBV19 with TRBJ2-7, with 7 positions matching TRBD1. The junction had 6 bases not matched to a gene; V was cut back by 5 bases and J by 2 bases. Germline V gives CDR1 LNHDA, CDR2 SQIVND (reference sequence). This CDR3 is 14 amino acids long. The CDR3 loop reads CASSRTGDPYEQYF. In DNA, the CDR3 is TGTGCCAGTAGTCGCACAGGGGACCCCTACGAGCAGTACTTC.

The V gene is TRBV7-2, the J gene TRBJ2-7; weak D call: TRBD2 (5 bases). CDR1 and CDR2 from the germline V gene are SGHTA and FQGNSA. The CDR3 loop spans 14 amino acids. Trimming took off 2 bases at V and 0 bases at J, with 8 bases between the two ends. The CDR3, as DNA: TGTGCCAGCAGCTTACGTCGGGGCTCCTACGAGCAGTACTTC. It codes for CASSLRRGSYEQYF.

As concerns this clone: This same CDR3 is encoded by further DNA sequences in the sample. J is TRBJ2-1 and V is TRBV27; D is ambiguous. The germline gives CDR1 MNHEY, CDR2 SMNVEV (reference sequence). With 4 bases removed from V and 8 bases from J, the gap between germline ends came to 9 bases. The CDR3 has 12 amino acids. CDR3 bases: TGTGCCAGCAGTTCACGACACTATGAGCAGTTCTTC. Translated: CASSSRHYEQFF.

J is TRBJ2-5 and V is TRBV7-9, with D possibly matching TRBD1 (6 bases). V lost 8 bases to trimming and J lost 4 bases, with 14 bases between them. Germline CDR1 and CDR2: SEHNR and FQNEAQ (reference sequence). CDR3 length: 13 amino acids. The CDR3, as DNA: TGTGCCAGCTCGGCAGGGGCGGGAGAGACCCAGTACTTC. This encodes CASSAGAGETQYF.

V and J are TRBV5-6 and TRBJ2-3; D gene unclear. The length of the CDR3 is 13 residues. CDR1 is SGHDT and CDR2 is YYEEEE in the germline V gene. The V end lost 0 bases, the J end lost 5 bases, and 7 bases lay between the germline ends. The DNA for the CDR3 is TGTGCCAGCAGCTTGGCGGGTTTAGATACGCAGTATTTT. Translating gives CASSLAGLDTQYF.

This clone has just a few counts. The chain has TRBV4-1 and TRBJ2-5; 8 positions agree with TRBD2. Per the germline V gene, CDR1 is MGHRA and CDR2 is YSYEKL. With 3 bases clipped from V and 7 bases from J, the junction kept 10 bases outside the gene matches. The CDR3 extends over 15 amino acids. The CDR3 DNA reads TGCGCCAGCAGCCACCCCCCGGGACGGGAGGGGACCCAGTACTTC. Its protein product is CASSHPPGREGTQYF.

The rearrangement uses TRBV5-6 and TRBJ2-7, with 7 bases fitting TRBD1. V dropped 0 bases and J dropped 4; count of bases not matched to a gene: 4. CDR3 length: 14 residues. Germline V CDR1 and CDR2: SGHDT, YYEEEE. The CDR3 spells CASSLEVRGYEQYF. Here the CDR3 DNA reads TGTGCCAGCAGCTTGGAGGTCAGGGGGTACGAGCAGTACTTC.

The table lists this clone with a count of one. No DNA is shown, since the ends of the CDR3 on it are uncertain; the CDR3 is the one TCRdb lists. This chain connects TRBV12-2 to TRBJ1-1. TRBV12-2 is given as a pseudogene. The CDR3 is 13 residues long, ends included. The CDR3: CASRWGDGTEAFF.

This clone was seen once. The chain joins TRBV7-2 to TRBJ2-3, with no clear D. The V end lost 5 bases, the J end lost 2 bases, and 8 bases lay between the germline ends. Germline CDR1 reads SGHTA; CDR2 reads FQGNSA. This CDR3 has 13 amino acids. CDR3 coding DNA: TGTGCCAGCAGCATGGACGTCACAGATACGCAGTATTTT. Translation gives CASSMDVTDTQYF.

The genes are TRBV30 and TRBJ2-7; no clear D gene. Germline V CDR1 and CDR2: GTSNPN, SVGIG (reference sequence). The CDR3 extends over 12 amino acids. V was clipped by 0 bases and J by 6 bases, with 9 bases between them. CDR3 loop: CAWSVTSSEQYF. CDR3 bases: TGTGCCTGGAGTGTGACATCGAGCGAGCAGTACTTC.

The chain carries TRBV5-5 and TRBJ2-2; D tentatively reads TRBD1 or TRBD2 (5 bases each). CDR1 and CDR2 (germline): SGHKS, YYEKEE (reference sequence). The V gene lost 5 bases and the J gene lost 6 bases, with 14 bases spanning the gap. The CDR3 spans 14 residues. The DNA of the CDR3 is TGTGCCAGCAGACCCGGGGCCGTGTCCGGGGAGCTGTTTTTT. Encoded protein: CASRPGAVSGELFF.

The gene calls are TRBV4-3 and TRBJ1-2; 8 bases fit TRBD1. The CDR3 extends over 14 amino acids. Germline V gives CDR1 LGHNA, CDR2 YSLEER. V dropped 3 bases and J dropped 3; count of bases not matched to a gene: 3. CDR3: CASSHGQGDYGYTF. The CDR3 DNA follows: TGCGCCAGCAGCCACGGACAGGGCGACTATGGCTACACCTTC.